These 30 T cell receptor beta chains share one sample of origin, sequenced in a study of blood T cell repertoires in COVID-19 (dated by TCRdb to between 2020 and 2021). Library creation used the immunoSEQ multiplex PCR assay. TCRdb stores this immuneACCESS table with in-frame sequences only. Part of the clones is absent; in the studies checked, under half of the shortfall reflects unresolved V genes, and no reason is known for the rest. Recorded for this sample are 55,000 to 80,000 clones; 65% to 80% of them occurred a single time. The biggest ten clones account for just over 20% of the sample. Material for sequencing was peripheral blood. The source of these receptors is an elderly woman with active or convalescent COVID-19.

The chain uses TRBV5-6 and TRBJ1-1; 7 bases agree with TRBD1. CDR1 is SGHDT, CDR2 YYEEEE, per germline. V shed 2 bases, J shed 4 bases, and the junction held 8 bases outside the gene matches. The CDR3 contains 15 residues. Here the CDR3 DNA reads TGTGCCAGCAGCTTTTACAGGGGTTTAGGCACTGAAGCTTTCTTT. Protein: CASSFYRGLGTEAFF.

The chain links TRBV27 to TRBJ1-6, with D uncertain. Trimming cost V 6 bases and J 8 bases, with 14 bases left between them. The CDR3 runs to 14 residues. Germline CDR1 is MNHEY and CDR2 is SMNVEV (reference sequence). The CDR3 sequence is CASSPWSYDSPLHF. The CDR3 nucleotides are TGTGCCAGCAGCCCCTGGAGCTACGATTCACCCCTCCACTTT.

A few counts support this clone. CDR3 loop: CASSPWTATLGRNTIYF. Written as DNA, the CDR3 is TGTGCCAGTAGCCCTTGGACAGCTACCTTGGGAAGAAACACCATATATTTT. The chain has TRBV19 and TRBJ1-3; a possible D gene is TRBD1 (6 bases). Germline CDR1 and CDR2: LNHDA and SQIVND (reference sequence). The CDR3 is 17 amino acids. The V end lost 6 bases, the J end lost 5 bases, and 23 bases lay between the germline ends.

This chain uses TRBV5-4 with TRBJ1-2; 7 nucleotides align to TRBD1. V dropped 4 bases and J dropped 4; count of bases not matched to a gene: 7. The CDR3 sequence is 14 residues long. Per germline, CDR1 SGHNT and CDR2 YYREEE (reference sequence). CDR3 sequence reads: CASSPIGGPYGYTF. CDR3 nucleotides: TGTGCCAGCAGCCCCATAGGGGGCCCCTATGGCTACACCTTC.

The rearrangement joins TRBV29-1 to TRBJ2-1, with TRBD2 as a possible D gene (5 bases). V was trimmed by 3 bases and J by 10 bases, leaving 13 bases between them. The CDR3 consists of 12 residues. Looked up from germline, CDR1 is SQVTM and CDR2 is ANQGSEA. The CDR3 coding sequence is TGCAGCGTTGACCGCCGGGGTGGCGAGCAGTTCTTC. Amino acid sequence: CSVDRRGGEQFF.

This sequence joins TRBV6-5 and TRBJ2-3, with D perhaps matching TRBD1 (5 bases). CDR1 and CDR2 (germline): MNHEY, SVGAGI. CDR3 length: 14 residues. The V end was cut by 5 bases, the J end by 5 bases, with 14 bases between. The CDR3 coding sequence is TGTGCCAGCAGTCAACCCTGGCAGGGAGATACGCAGTATTTT. It codes for CASSQPWQGDTQYF.

A few counts support this clone. This rearrangement joins TRBV18 to TRBJ1-4; D unclear. Germline loops: CDR1 KGHSH, CDR2 LQKENI. This CDR3 comprises 14 residues. Trimming shortened V by 2 bases and J by 8 bases, and 12 bases separated the two germline ends. CDR3 nucleotides: TGTGCCAGCTCACCAAACAAGGGAGAGGAAAAACTGTTTTTT. This encodes CASSPNKGEEKLFF.

The V gene is TRBV6-5, the J gene TRBJ1-1; 7 bases line up with TRBD1. Germline lookup yields CDR1 MNHEY and CDR2 SVGAGI. Losses at the gene ends were 6 bases for V and 6 bases for J; bases not matched to a gene: 13. The CDR3 is made up of 15 amino acids. CDR3 loop: CASRSGVRQGSEAFF. The CDR3 nucleotides are TGTGCCAGCAGGTCCGGAGTTCGACAGGGCTCTGAAGCTTTCTTT.

This chain uses TRBV5-6 with TRBJ2-5, with 8 bases lining up with TRBD2. Germline V gene lookup returns CDR1 SGHDT and CDR2 YYEEEE. The ends lost 4 bases at V and 2 bases at J; junction bases unmatched: 4. This CDR3 contains 14 residues. The CDR3 bases are TGTGCCAGCAGCCTCGGGACTAGACAAGAGACCCAGTACTTC. Translated, it gives CASSLGTRQETQYF. Variable domain in full (rest from reference TRBV5-6 and TRBJ2-5): DAGVTQSPTHLIKTRGQQVTLRCSPKSGHDTVSWYQQALGQGPQFIFQYYEEEERQRGNFPDRFSGHQFPNYSSELNVNALLLGDSALYLCASSLGTRQETQYFGPGTRLLVL.

The chain combines TRBV12-5 with TRBJ1-3; D might be TRBD1 (6 bases). Germline CDR1 reads LGHNT; CDR2 reads FRNRAP. Trimming took 9 bases from V and 4 from J, leaving 13 bases between them. This CDR3 region has 13 residues. In DNA form, the CDR3 reads TGTGCTAGCGGCAGGGGACCGGGAAACACCATATATTTT. Protein sequence: CASGRGPGNTIYF.

This chain connects TRBV27 to TRBJ2-5; weak D call: TRBD2 (5 bases). Per the germline V gene, CDR1 is MNHEY and CDR2 is SMNVEV (reference sequence). There are 14 residues in the CDR3. The germline V and J ends were trimmed by 5 bases and 0 bases, with 10 bases remaining between them. Written as DNA, the CDR3 is TGTGCCAGCAGTGCCTCCGGGAACCAAGAGACCCAGTACTTC. It yields the protein CASSASGNQETQYF.

This clone occurred a few times. The CDR3: CASSQPGAGYKLQDTQYF. The CDR3 DNA follows: TGTGCCAGCAGCCAACCAGGGGCAGGGTATAAGCTTCAAGATACGCAGTATTTT. V gene TRBV4-2 combines with J gene TRBJ2-3, with D perhaps TRBD1 (6 bases). Germline V gene lookup returns CDR1 LGHNA and CDR2 YNFKEQ. Trimming removed 2 bases at V and 5 bases at J, with 23 bases between. The CDR3 has 18 amino acids.

This chain uses TRBV30 with TRBJ1-4; D call uncertain. Germline V gene data show CDR1 as GTSNPN and CDR2 as SVGIG (reference sequence). CDR3 length equals 12 residues. The V end lost 8 bases, the J end lost 0 bases, and 7 bases lay between the germline ends. CDR3 in amino acids: CATTTTNEKLFF. In DNA, the CDR3 is TGTGCCACCACTACAACTAATGAAAAACTGTTTTTT.

This clone came up a few times. This chain links TRBV19 with TRBJ2-7; D gene ambiguous. CDR3 length equals 9 residues. Germline V gene sequence: CDR1 LNHDA, CDR2 SQIVND (reference sequence). Trimming took off 7 bases at V and 6 bases at J, with 4 bases between the two ends. The CDR3 reads CASNLEQYF. CDR3 coding DNA: TGTGCCAGTAATCTCGAGCAGTACTTC.

The chain has TRBV2 and TRBJ1-2; 8 nucleotides align to TRBD1. The junction had 6 bases not matched to a gene; V was cut back by 4 bases and J by 8 bases. From germline, CDR1 is SNHLY and CDR2 FYNNEI. This CDR3 spans 13 amino acids. CDR3: CASSAQGVWGYTF. CDR3 in DNA: TGTGCCAGCAGTGCACAGGGGGTCTGGGGCTACACCTTC.

The chain recombines TRBV7-3 with TRBJ2-3, with 9 bases aligning to TRBD2. The CDR3 length is 19 residues. Per the germline V gene, CDR1 is SGHTA and CDR2 is FQGTGA. The J segment lost 0 bases and the V segment lost 2 bases, leaving 12 bases of the junction unmatched. The CDR3 DNA reads TGTGCCAGCAGCTTATCGGCGGCTAGCGGGGTACCTAGCACAGATACGCAGTATTTT. It is translated as CASSLSAASGVPSTDTQYF.

V usage is TRBV15 and J usage is TRBJ2-7, with TRBD1 matching over 8 bases. Looked up from germline, CDR1 is LNHNV and CDR2 is YYDKDF (reference sequence). This CDR3 has 14 amino acids. V shed 3 bases and J 2 bases; nucleotides not matched to a gene: 3. The CDR3 here is CATSSSDRAYEQYF. CDR3 in DNA: TGTGCCACCAGCAGTTCGGACAGGGCCTACGAGCAGTACTTC.

This chain joins TRBV5-4 and TRBJ1-6, with D perhaps matching TRBD1 (6 bases). CDR1 SGHNT and CDR2 YYREEE come from the germline V gene (reference sequence). CDR3 length: 15 amino acids. V was cut by 0 bases and J by 3 bases, with 7 bases left in between. The chain's CDR3 is CASSLDRVYNSPLHF. CDR3 coding DNA: TGTGCCAGCAGCTTGGACAGGGTCTATAATTCACCCCTCCACTTT.

This rearrangement joins TRBV2 to TRBJ2-1; 8 bases agree with TRBD2. V was clipped by 6 bases and J by 7 bases; unmatched bases: 11. Germline CDR1 reads SNHLY; CDR2 reads FYNNEI. This CDR3 region has 15 residues. CDR3 sequence (DNA): TGTGCCAGCAGGGTGGGACTAGGGATTTGGAATGAGCAGTTCTTC. Its protein is CASRVGLGIWNEQFF.

The rearrangement joins TRBV21-1 to TRBJ1-6. TRBV21-1 is a documented pseudogene. The CDR3 length is 14 residues. The CDR3 region has the DNA TGTGCCAGCAGCAAAACCGGGGGGAATTCACCCCTCCACTTT. Protein: CASSKTGGNSPLHF.

The rearrangement uses TRBV9 and TRBJ2-3, with 9 bases aligning to TRBD1. The CDR3 is 16 amino acids. Trimming at V came to 6 bases and at J to 2 bases, leaving 10 bases not matched to a gene. Germline CDR1 SGDLS, CDR2 YYNGEE. CDR3 sequence reads: CASTLGTGSFTDTQYF. The DNA for the CDR3 is TGTGCCAGCACCCTAGGGACAGGGAGTTTCACAGATACGCAGTATTTT.

The chain joins TRBV7-8 to TRBJ1-6, with a weak D call TRBD1 (5 bases). Germline V CDR1 and CDR2: SGHVS, FQNEAQ. This CDR3 region has 16 residues. Between the trimmed V and J ends, which lost 5 bases and 1 base, there was a span of 12 bases. The CDR3 loop reads CASSAGRQSYNSPLHF. CDR3 nucleotides: TGTGCCAGCAGCGCCGGAAGACAGTCCTATAATTCACCCCTCCACTTT.

The rearrangement uses TRBV10-3 and TRBJ1-2; 8 bases are a match to TRBD1. There are 14 residues in the CDR3. Germline V gene sequence: CDR1 ENHRY, CDR2 SYGVKD. V lost 3 bases and J lost 4; bases outside the gene matches: 4. The CDR3 protein is CAISEQGEGYGYTF. CDR3 sequence (DNA): TGTGCCATCAGTGAACAGGGGGAGGGCTATGGCTACACCTTC.

The V gene is TRBV25-1, the J gene TRBJ1-2; a weak D match, TRBD1 (6 bases). This CDR3 spans 13 amino acids. Germline V gives CDR1 MGHDK, CDR2 SYGVNS. V lost 4 bases to trimming and J lost 3 bases, with 9 bases between them. CDR3 residues: CASSGGGDYGYTF. The CDR3 DNA reads TGTGCCAGCAGTGGAGGGGGAGACTATGGCTACACCTTC.

V gene TRBV7-8 combines with J gene TRBJ2-5, with a tentative D call TRBD1 (6 bases). CDR3 size: 14 residues. In germline, CDR1 is SGHVS, CDR2 FQNEAQ. Trimming removed 5 bases at V and 4 bases at J, with 14 bases between. CDR3 sequence (DNA): TGTGCCAGCAGCCTCCCGACAGGCATAGAGACCCAGTACTTC. This sequence encodes CASSLPTGIETQYF.

J is TRBJ1-3 and V is TRBV9; D is unresolved. Trimming removed 0 bases at V and 0 bases at J, with 10 bases between. Germline CDR1 is SGDLS and CDR2 is YYNGEE. The length of the CDR3 is 16 residues. CDR3 residues: CASSVDLDYSGNTIYF. In DNA, the CDR3 is TGTGCCAGCAGCGTAGATCTTGACTACTCTGGAAACACCATATATTTT.

The genes are TRBV5-1 and TRBJ2-3, with TRBD2 as a possible D gene (5 bases). CDR3 length: 15 residues. V was cut by 1 base and J by 0 bases, with 9 bases left in between. Germline CDR1 and CDR2: SGHRS and YFSETQ. The CDR3: CASSLTSGSTDTQYF. The CDR3 region has the DNA TGCGCCAGCAGCTTGACCAGCGGAAGCACAGATACGCAGTATTTT. Combining the CDR3 with reference TRBV5-1 and TRBJ2-3 gives the whole variable domain KAGVTQTPRYLIKTRGQQVTLSCSPISGHRSVSWYQQTPGQGLQFLFEYFSETQRNKGNFPGRFSGRQFSNSRSEMNVSTLELGDSALYLCASSLTSGSTDTQYFGPGTRLTVL.

This clone showed up just once. J is TRBJ1-1 and V is TRBV5-1; D is unresolved. The CDR3 consists of 15 residues. The germline V gene encodes CDR1 SGHRS and CDR2 YFSETQ. The ends were cut back, 0 bases at V and 0 bases at J, with 9 bases in the middle. This CDR3 reads CASSLDGGMNTEAFF. The CDR3 DNA follows: TGCGCCAGCAGCTTGGACGGAGGAATGAACACTGAAGCTTTCTTT.

The V and J genes are TRBV6-5 and TRBJ2-7; a possible D gene is TRBD2 (7 bases). V lost 7 bases and J 4 bases, leaving 17 bases between the germline ends. This CDR3 has 14 residues. CDR1 and CDR2 from the germline V gene are MNHEY and SVGAGI. The CDR3 protein is CASTPGGRPYEQYF. The DNA for the CDR3 is TGTGCCAGCACACCCGGGGGGCGACCATACGAGCAGTACTTC.

V is TRBV11-3 and J is TRBJ2-7; D remains ambiguous. The CDR3 length is 16 residues. V was pared by 5 bases and J by 0 bases, with 17 bases between. Per germline, CDR1 SGHNT and CDR2 YENEEA. This CDR3 reads CASSPKNAQLSYEQYF. The CDR3 bases are TGTGCCAGCAGCCCGAAGAATGCCCAACTCTCCTACGAGCAGTACTTC.